Below, 27 T cell receptor beta chains from the same sample are listed, as sequenced in a study of cytomegalovirus exposure and HLA in healthy donors. Some clones are missing from TCRdb's copy, which holds only in-frame ones; the method was immunoSEQ multiplex PCR. The repertoire holds approximately 260,000 clones, approximately 83% seen once, with around 1% in the top ten. The sequenced sample was PBMCs. All receptors derive from a woman between 18 and 29 years old in good health and CMV-seronegative.

V is TRBV6-1 and J is TRBJ2-7, with D tentatively TRBD1 (6 bases). Germline CDR1 and CDR2: MNHNS and SASEGT. The CDR3 sequence is 14 residues long. Trimming pared 9 bases from V and 7 bases from J, leaving 22 bases between. CDR3 sequence (DNA): TGTGCCAGTTTAAGGGGGACGGTTACTGGAGAGCAGTACTTC. It specifies CASLRGTVTGEQYF.

This chain uses TRBV30 with TRBJ1-4; TRBD1 is a possible D gene (6 bases). From germline, CDR1 is GTSNPN and CDR2 SVGIG (reference sequence). Trimming shortened V by 0 bases and J by 7 bases, and 9 bases separated the two germline ends. This CDR3 has 13 amino acids. CDR3 bases: TGTGCCTGGAGTGTAAGCAGGGGTGAAAAACTGTTTTTT. Translated, it gives CAWSVSRGEKLFF. Full variable domain (rest looked up from reference TRBV30 and TRBJ1-4): SQTIHQWPATLVQPVGSPLSLECTVEGTSNPNLYWYRQAAGRGLQLLFYSVGIGQISSEVPQNLSASRPQDRQFILSSKKLLLSDSGFYLCAWSVSRGEKLFFGSGTQLSVL.

This chain joins TRBV7-6 and TRBJ1-1; no reliable D call. The germline CDR1 and CDR2 sequences are SGHVS and FNYEAQ. V lost 4 bases and J lost 4, with 16 bases in between. CDR3 size: 15 residues. The CDR3 DNA follows: TGTGCCAGCAGCTACGACGGAAGGCGGGTCACTGAAGCTTTCTTT. It is translated as CASSYDGRRVTEAFF.

The chain has TRBV30 and TRBJ2-7; 10 positions agree with TRBD2. Germline CDR1 and CDR2: GTSNPN and SVGIG (reference sequence). With V trimmed by 0 bases and J by 3 bases, 2 bases remained unmatched. The length of the CDR3 is 14 residues. The CDR3 is CAWSVSSGSYEQYF. CDR3 in DNA: TGTGCCTGGAGTGTATCTAGCGGGAGCTACGAGCAGTACTTC.

The CDR3 loop reads CASSLGRLAVYNEQFF. In nucleotides, the CDR3 is TGTGCCAGCAGCTTAGGACGACTAGCGGTCTACAATGAGCAGTTCTTC. The J gene is TRBJ2-1, the V gene TRBV7-6; TRBD2 matches at 9 bases. This CDR3 has 16 residues. CDR1 is SGHVS and CDR2 is FNYEAQ in the germline V gene. V was pared by 1 base and J by 3 bases, with 4 bases of the junction left unmatched.

This rearrangement joins TRBV10-3 to TRBJ2-7, with D possibly matching TRBD2 (6 bases). Trimming pared 4 bases from V and 6 bases from J, leaving 16 bases between. The CDR3 totals 14 residues. CDR1 is ENHRY, CDR2 SYGVKD, per germline. CDR3 DNA: TGTGCCATCAGTGTATCGGGAGCTGGTCTCGAGCAGTACTTC. It encodes CAISVSGAGLEQYF.

This sequence joins TRBV5-5 and TRBJ1-2, with 9 bases aligning to TRBD1. Germline CDR1 is SGHKS and CDR2 is YYEKEE (reference sequence). Germline trimming cut 4 bases from V and 4 bases from J; bases unmatched to any gene: 5. This CDR3 is built from 14 residues. The CDR3 reads CASSPTGGPYGYTF. CDR3 DNA: TGTGCCAGCAGCCCCACAGGGGGCCCCTATGGCTACACCTTC.

The rearrangement uses TRBV13 and TRBJ2-3; TRBD2 matches at 12 bases. J was trimmed by 8 bases and V by 5 bases; bases with no gene match: 17. This CDR3 is 18 amino acids long. Per germline, CDR1 PRHDT and CDR2 FYEKMQ (reference sequence). In DNA, the CDR3 is TGTGCCAGCAGCATTCTAGCGGGGGGGCCAACGGTAACGAGTACGCAGTATTTT. Protein product: CASSILAGGPTVTSTQYF.

The chain recombines TRBV25-1 with TRBJ2-3; 9 bases map to TRBD2. The CDR3 extends over 15 amino acids. The J segment lost 3 bases and the V segment lost 3 bases, leaving 4 bases of the junction unmatched. CDR1 is MGHDK and CDR2 is SYGVNS in the germline V gene. The DNA of the CDR3 is TGTGCCAGCAGTGATTTAGCGGGAGCTACAGATACGCAGTATTTT. It codes for CASSDLAGATDTQYF. The full variable domain, rest sourced from reference TRBV25-1 and TRBJ2-3, is EADIYQTPRYLVIGTGKKITLECSQTMGHDKMYWYQQDPGMELHLIHYSYGVNSTEKGDLSSESTVSRIRTEHFPLTLESARPSHTSQYLCASSDLAGATDTQYFGPGTRLTVL.

The chain employs TRBV12-5 and TRBJ2-7, with TRBD1 matching over 8 bases. Germline-derived CDR1 and CDR2 are LGHNT and FRNRAP. J lost 0 bases, V lost 0 bases, and 4 bases had no gene match. This CDR3 spans 16 amino acids. DNA for the CDR3: TGTGCTAGTGGTTTGGTACCCGGGACAGGCTCCTACGAGCAGTACTTC. Its protein product is CASGLVPGTGSYEQYF.

The CDR3, as DNA: TGTGCCAGCAGCTTGGGCGGGGGACAATACAATGAGCAGTTCTTC. The encoded protein is CASSLGGGQYNEQFF. This chain uses TRBV5-4 with TRBJ2-1; maybe TRBD2 (7 bases). The CDR3 has 15 amino acids. Germline CDR1 reads SGHNT; CDR2 reads YYREEE (reference sequence). V was cut by 0 bases and J by 4 bases, with 11 bases left in between.

The chain has TRBV5-5 and TRBJ2-3; 8 positions agree with TRBD2. The V gene end was trimmed by 2 bases and the J gene end by 2 bases; junction bases not matched to a gene: 7. CDR3 length equals 16 residues. Germline V lookup: CDR1 SGHKS, CDR2 YYEKEE (reference sequence). CDR3 amino acids: CASSFHLAGYTDTQYF. CDR3 coding DNA: TGTGCCAGCAGCTTTCACTTAGCGGGGTACACAGATACGCAGTATTTT.

This chain connects TRBV6-5 to TRBJ1-2, with D possibly being TRBD1 (6 bases). The CDR3 runs to 13 residues. Trimming removed 5 bases from V and 8 bases from J, with 15 bases in between. From germline, CDR1 is MNHEY and CDR2 SVGAGI. CDR3 in DNA: TGTGCCAGCAGTCTTACAGGGTTCGGGGGCTACACCTTC. Amino acid sequence: CASSLTGFGGYTF.

The J gene is TRBJ1-1, the V gene TRBV7-9; D possibly corresponds to TRBD1 (6 bases). Germline V lookup: CDR1 SEHNR, CDR2 FQNEAQ (reference sequence). The CDR3 totals 15 residues. Deletions cut 4 bases from V and 6 bases from J, with 18 bases between. The CDR3 sequence is CASSSYREGFPEAFF. In nucleotides, the CDR3 is TGTGCCAGCAGCTCTTACAGGGAAGGGTTCCCTGAAGCTTTCTTT.

The chain recombines TRBV27 with TRBJ2-7; D uncertain. Germline assignment: CDR1 MNHEY and CDR2 SMNVEV (reference sequence). Trimming left V 0 bases short and J 2 bases short, with 11 bases between. This CDR3 comprises 15 residues. CDR3 DNA: TGTGCCAGCAGTTTATCGGCAGGTAAAGCCTACGAGCAGTACTTC. This codes for CASSLSAGKAYEQYF.

This chain uses TRBV7-9 with TRBJ2-7; 10 bases are a match to TRBD2. With V trimmed by 5 bases and J by 2 bases, 3 bases remained unmatched. Germline lookup yields CDR1 SEHNR and CDR2 FQNEAQ (reference sequence). The CDR3 totals 14 residues. The CDR3 region is CASSPGTSAYEQYF. CDR3 nucleotide sequence: TGTGCCAGCAGCCCCGGGACTAGCGCCTACGAGCAGTACTTC.

CDR3 bases: TGTGCCAGCAGCTCAAGGAGTGTGAACACTGAAGCTTTCTTT. Its translation: CASSSRSVNTEAFF. J is TRBJ1-1 and V is TRBV13; D is unresolved. With 4 bases removed from V and 0 bases from J, the gap between germline ends came to 9 bases. Per the germline V gene, CDR1 is PRHDT and CDR2 is FYEKMQ (reference sequence). This CDR3 region has 14 residues.

This chain uses TRBV9 with TRBJ1-2; 7 positions agree with TRBD1. Germline assignment: CDR1 SGDLS and CDR2 YYNGEE. V dropped 3 bases and J dropped 4; count of bases not matched to a gene: 15. The length of the CDR3 is 17 residues. CDR3 protein: CASSGRSVGGDAYGYTF. In DNA form, the CDR3 reads TGTGCCAGCAGCGGCAGGTCGGTAGGGGGCGACGCCTATGGCTACACCTTC.

This chain joins TRBV4-3 and TRBJ1-2; D is undetermined. The CDR3 runs 16 residues. Germline lookup yields CDR1 LGHNA and CDR2 YSLEER. Trimming stripped 3 bases from V and 4 bases from J, with 18 bases between. CDR3 region: CASSQHDFTKGYGYTF. CDR3 in DNA: TGCGCCAGCAGCCAGCACGACTTCACCAAAGGCTATGGCTACACCTTC.

The gene calls are TRBV19 and TRBJ1-5, with D unclear. Germline CDR1 and CDR2: LNHDA and SQIVND (reference sequence). Trimming took 5 bases from V and 6 from J, leaving 8 bases between them. This CDR3 spans 12 amino acids. Here the CDR3 DNA reads TGTGCCAGTAGTTCGGCAGGTCAGCCCCAGCATTTT. Its translation: CASSSAGQPQHF.

The rearrangement uses TRBV4-3 and TRBJ1-2; D is perhaps TRBD1 (5 bases). Germline-derived CDR1 and CDR2 are LGHNA and YSLEER. V gave up 0 bases and J gave up 4 bases, with 15 bases separating them. The CDR3 is made up of 16 amino acids. The CDR3 DNA reads as TGCGCCAGCAGCCAAGAGGGCGTAGGGGCCGGCTATGGCTACACCTTC. Translation: CASSQEGVGAGYGYTF.

The chain uses TRBV5-4 and TRBJ2-1; 14 positions match TRBD2. Germline CDR1 reads SGHNT; CDR2 reads YYREEE (reference sequence). The CDR3 is 18 residues long. The V gene end was trimmed by 1 base and the J gene end by 3 bases; junction bases not matched to a gene: 6. The CDR3 region has the DNA TGTGCCAGCAGCTTGTCGAGACTAGCGGGAGGGAACTACAATGAGCAGTTCTTC. Amino acid sequence: CASSLSRLAGGNYNEQFF.

The V and J genes are TRBV29-1 and TRBJ1-1, with D perhaps matching TRBD1 (6 bases). Germline V lookup: CDR1 SQVTM, CDR2 ANQGSEA. V lost 4 bases to trimming and J lost 1 base, with 13 bases between them. The CDR3 has 14 amino acids. Written as DNA, the CDR3 is TGCAGCGTTGGTCGGGGGGGCGAGAACACTGAAGCTTTCTTT. It specifies CSVGRGGENTEAFF. Full variable domain (remainder filled in from reference TRBV29-1 and TRBJ1-1): SAVISQKPSRDICQRGTSLTIQCQVDSQVTMMFWYRQQPGQSLTLIATANQGSEATYESGFVIDKFPISRPNLTFSTLTVSNMSPEDSSIYLCSVGRGGENTEAFFGQGTRLTVV.

The chain has TRBV5-1 and TRBJ2-2, with D possibly being TRBD1 (6 bases). The CDR3 runs 16 residues. CDR1 is SGHRS, CDR2 YFSETQ, per germline. The germline V and J ends were trimmed by 3 bases and 0 bases, with 12 bases remaining between them. This CDR3 reads CASSYGQKANTGELFF. Here the CDR3 DNA reads TGCGCCAGCAGCTACGGACAGAAAGCGAACACCGGGGAGCTGTTTTTT.

The chain recombines TRBV7-6 with TRBJ2-3; possible D gene TRBD1, 6 bases. CDR1 is SGHVS, CDR2 FNYEAQ, per germline. Trimming took off 1 base at V and 6 bases at J, with 17 bases between the two ends. The CDR3 sequence is 16 residues long. CDR3 sequence (DNA): TGTGCCAGCAGCTTAGAAAAGGGACACGCGGCCGATACGCAGTATTTT. Translation gives CASSLEKGHAADTQYF.

The chain combines TRBV30 with TRBJ1-6, with 9 bases identical to TRBD1. CDR1 GTSNPN and CDR2 SVGIG come from the germline V gene (reference sequence). This CDR3 is built from 17 residues. The J segment lost 0 bases and the V segment lost 2 bases, leaving 5 bases of the junction unmatched. The CDR3 DNA sequence: TGTGCCTGGAGTACGGGACAGGGCTTCTCCTATAATTCACCCCTCCACTTT. It encodes CAWSTGQGFSYNSPLHF. Full variable domain (rest looked up from reference TRBV30 and TRBJ1-6): SQTIHQWPATLVQPVGSPLSLECTVEGTSNPNLYWYRQAAGRGLQLLFYSVGIGQISSEVPQNLSASRPQDRQFILSSKKLLLSDSGFYLCAWSTGQGFSYNSPLHFGNGTRLTVT.

In this sample, this clone turned up a few times. The chain employs TRBV19 and TRBJ1-2, with TRBD1 matching over 10 bases. V dropped 6 bases and J dropped 3; count of bases not matched to a gene: 1. The CDR3 loop spans 13 amino acids. Germline V gene sequence: CDR1 LNHDA, CDR2 SQIVND (reference sequence). The CDR3 protein is CASRGTGDYGYTF. Written as DNA, the CDR3 is TGTGCCAGTAGGGGGACAGGGGACTATGGCTACACCTTC.